Below, one TCR beta chain is given with its context. Its cognate antigen is unknown. This CDR3 region has 16 residues. Trimming cost V 3 bases and J 2 bases; bases outside gene matches: 9. CDR1 KGHSH and CDR2 LQKENI come from the germline V gene. This entry belongs to a study of post-analysis software for immune sequencing data. Study summary: The cohort encompassed relapsing-remitting, secondary progressive and progressive-relapsing multiple sclerosis disease courses. The study, taken as a whole, reports: Controls had significantly higher normalized Chao1 diversity than multiple sclerosis patients. F measure showed strong co-clustering of same-batch samples. About 5 TRBV segments occurring more often in patients than controls included TRBV5-6, TRBV5-1 and TRBV20-1.

The TCR beta cDNA libraries carried unique molecular identifiers. TCRdb independently ran MiXCR on the PCR reads; one entry per CDR3 protein. This table holds roughly 730,000 distinct CDR3 sequences, roughly 30% found once. The sequence was obtained from a girl aged 5-17 years with multiple sclerosis. The sample was blood. J is TRBJ2-5 and V is TRBV18, with 7 nucleotides matching TRBD2. This CDR3 reads CASSPLQTSPQETQYF. In DNA form, the CDR3 reads TGTGCCAGCTCACCCCTTCAGACTAGCCCACAAGAGACCCAGTACTTC.